Presented here are 15 T cell receptor beta chains from one specimen sequenced in a study of CD8+ T cells in alopecia areata. Once RNA had been extracted, it was reverse transcribed into cDNA to act as the sequencing template. Clones were read by immunoSEQ multiplex PCR, and TCRdb kept only the in-frame ones, dropping some. The sample has 150,000 or so clones; 55% are singletons. The sequenced sample consisted of CD4+ T cells sorted from blood. The receptors shown here come from a human donor in good health.

This chain links TRBV14 with TRBJ2-5; 8 bases line up with TRBD2. Germline V gene sequence: CDR1 SGHDN, CDR2 FVKESK. The junction had 4 bases not matched to a gene; V was cut back by 3 bases and J by 4 bases. This CDR3 comprises 14 residues. CDR3 nucleotides: TGTGCCAGCAGCCAGCCTAGCGGGTTAGAGACCCAGTACTTC. This encodes CASSQPSGLETQYF.

The chain uses TRBV15 and TRBJ2-5; a possible D gene is TRBD2 (6 bases). Germline V gene lookup returns CDR1 LNHNV and CDR2 YYDKDF (reference sequence). This CDR3 comprises 14 residues. Deletions cut 1 base from V and 4 bases from J, with 10 bases between. In nucleotides, the CDR3 is TGTGCCACCAGCAGAGCCAACGGGAGAGAGACCCAGTACTTC. Translated: CATSRANGRETQYF.

V is TRBV29-1 and J is TRBJ2-1; 7 positions match TRBD2. The germline CDR1 and CDR2 sequences are SQVTM and ANQGSEA. CDR3 length equals 13 residues. Trimming removed 7 bases from V and 5 bases from J; junction bases left unmatched: 8. DNA of the CDR3: TGCAGCGCAGGACCGGGACTACACAATGAGCAGTTCTTC. Residues: CSAGPGLHNEQFF.

This clone came up a few times. CDR3 DNA: TGTGCCTGGAGTGTACAAGGGGGCACAGATACGCAGTATTTT. Amino acids: CAWSVQGGTDTQYF. The V gene is TRBV30, the J gene TRBJ2-3; possibly TRBD1 for D (5 bases). CDR3 length: 14 residues. Trimming took 0 bases from V and 1 from J, leaving 8 bases between them. Germline V lookup: CDR1 GTSNPN, CDR2 SVGIG (reference sequence).

V and J are TRBV5-6 and TRBJ1-5; D gene ambiguous. V lost 1 base and J lost 3, with 5 bases in between. The CDR3 is 13 amino acids. Germline lookup yields CDR1 SGHDT and CDR2 YYEEEE. The CDR3 loop is CASSLWANQPQHF. In DNA form, the CDR3 reads TGTGCCAGCAGCTTGTGGGCCAATCAGCCCCAGCATTTT. The full variable domain, its missing parts supplied by reference TRBV5-6 and TRBJ1-5, is DAGVTQSPTHLIKTRGQQVTLRCSPKSGHDTVSWYQQALGQGPQFIFQYYEEEERQRGNFPDRFSGHQFPNYSSELNVNALLLGDSALYLCASSLWANQPQHFGDGTRLSIL.

The chain uses TRBV5-1 and TRBJ2-5; D might be TRBD1 (6 bases). The CDR3 spans 15 residues. The ends were cut back, 1 base at V and 2 bases at J, with 12 bases in the middle. CDR1 SGHRS and CDR2 YFSETQ come from the germline V gene. In DNA form, the CDR3 reads TGCGCCAGCAGCTTGAACTGGGACACTCAAGAGACCCAGTACTTC. Amino acids: CASSLNWDTQETQYF.

The rearrangement joins TRBV2 to TRBJ2-1; D may be TRBD2 (6 bases). CDR1 SNHLY and CDR2 FYNNEI come from the germline V gene. This CDR3 has 15 amino acids. V lost 5 bases and J 0 bases, leaving 11 bases between the germline ends. This CDR3 is CASSRLTSSYNEQFF. In DNA, the CDR3 is TGTGCCAGCAGTCGCCTGACTAGCTCCTACAATGAGCAGTTCTTC.

The table lists this clone with a few counts. This same CDR3 is encoded by further DNA sequences in the sample. The chain couples TRBV5-1 to TRBJ2-1; D is tentatively TRBD1 or TRBD2 (6 bases each). The CDR3 has 13 residues. CDR1 and CDR2 from the germline V gene are SGHRS and YFSETQ. V gave up 2 bases and J gave up 9 bases, with 12 bases separating them. The CDR3 DNA reads as TGCGCCAGCAGCTTTCAGGGGCGGGGTGAGCAGTTCTTC. Residues: CASSFQGRGEQFF.

The CDR3 DNA reads TGTGCCAGCAGCCAAGGGGGTGCCACTGGGGCCAACGTCCTGACTTTC. Encoded protein: CASSQGGATGANVLTF. This chain connects TRBV4-2 to TRBJ2-6; D ambiguous. The germline V gene has CDR1 LGHNA and CDR2 YNFKEQ. Trimming pared 1 base from V and 2 bases from J, leaving 9 bases between. This CDR3 has 16 residues.

This clone was found once. The chain uses TRBV5-1 and TRBJ2-6; D not resolved. From germline, CDR1 is SGHRS and CDR2 YFSETQ. Deletions cut 5 bases from V and 0 bases from J, with 6 bases between. The CDR3 extends over 14 amino acids. DNA of the CDR3: TGCGCCAGCAGATCGACCTCTGGGGCCAACGTCCTGACTTTC. Its protein product is CASRSTSGANVLTF.

This clone was found a few times. This chain links TRBV9 with TRBJ2-3; 8 bases agree with TRBD2. This CDR3 spans 15 amino acids. CDR1 and CDR2 from the germline V gene are SGDLS and YYNGEE. With 3 bases clipped from V and 6 bases from J, the junction kept 9 bases outside the gene matches. The CDR3 sequence: CASSEGSGNSDTQYF. CDR3 coding DNA: TGTGCCAGCAGCGAAGGTAGCGGGAATTCGGATACGCAGTATTTT.

This clone was detected once. In nucleotides, the CDR3 is TGTGCCAGCAGTCGGGGTATAGCCAAAAACATTCAGTACTTC. This codes for CASSRGIAKNIQYF. This chain connects TRBV2 to TRBJ2-4, with D perhaps TRBD2 (5 bases). V shed 5 bases and J shed 0 bases, with 8 bases lying between them. Germline V CDR1 and CDR2: SNHLY, FYNNEI. This CDR3 comprises 14 residues.

This clone has a handful of counts. The CDR3: CSVEGGTSVQETQYF. The DNA for the CDR3 is TGCAGCGTTGAAGGTGGGACTAGCGTCCAAGAGACCCAGTACTTC. This chain connects TRBV29-1 to TRBJ2-5; 10 bases agree with TRBD2. Looked up from germline, CDR1 is SQVTM and CDR2 is ANQGSEA. This CDR3 has 15 amino acids. After removal of 1 base from V and 1 base from J, the junction contained 3 bases not matched to a gene.

The rearrangement joins TRBV29-1 to TRBJ2-5; 11 nucleotides match TRBD2. The trim removed 5 bases at V and 5 bases at J, leaving 13 bases unmatched. Germline loops: CDR1 SQVTM, CDR2 ANQGSEA. CDR3 length: 16 amino acids. CDR3 coding DNA: TGCAGCGTTATGGGTCCTAGCGGGAGGATTCTGGAGACCCAGTACTTC. Its protein product is CSVMGPSGRILETQYF.

This clone was seen more than once but under ten times. The chain couples TRBV5-6 to TRBJ2-7, with D unclear. CDR1 and CDR2 (germline): SGHDT, YYEEEE. V lost 1 base to trimming and J lost 9 bases, with 11 bases between them. The CDR3 runs 12 residues. CDR3 sequence (DNA): TGTGCCAGCAGCTTGAGCCTCCGTCGGCAGTACTTC. Translating gives CASSLSLRRQYF.